The present T cell receptor (beta chain) was sequenced within a study of CD8 T cells in Susac syndrome. Reverse transcription used about 0.45 to 1 ug RNA and random hexamers. A single record per CDR3 protein comes from TCRdb applying MiXCR to the immunoSEQ multiplex PCR reads. The table lists approximately 180,000 distinct CDR3 sequences, 93% of them singletons, with roughly 0.098% in the top ten. The sequenced target, TCR beta, came from blood CD8+ and CD4+ T cells. The CDR3 totals 14 residues. Germline V gene sequence: CDR1 SGHTA, CDR2 FQGNSA. V lost 4 bases to trimming and J lost 6 bases, with 14 bases between them.

Sequencing input: CD4+ T cells from PBMCs. This chain uses TRBV7-2 with TRBJ2-3; D possibly uses TRBD1 or TRBD2 (6 bases each). The TCR comes from a human donor with multiple sclerosis. The CDR3 is CASSSNGGRDTQYF. DNA of the CDR3: TGTGCCAGCAGCTCGAACGGGGGCCGCGATACGCAGTATTTT.